Below, 11 T cell receptor beta chains from the same sample are listed, as sequenced in a study of T cell repertoires in cytomegalovirus infection. TCRdb re-derived calls from the reads in MiXCR, one entry per CDR3 protein. This table has about 530,000 distinct CDR3 sequences, more than 25% appearing once. Sequences were obtained from PBMCs. The receptors stem from a human donor in good health (CMV status not recorded). Some clones in this sample may be carry-over from other donors' samples.

This clonotype turned up a few times. The rearrangement uses TRBV11-2 and TRBJ2-6, with D tentatively TRBD1 or TRBD2 (5 bases each). Germline V gene lookup returns CDR1 SGHAT and CDR2 FQNNGV. V was trimmed by 5 bases and J by 0 bases, leaving 17 bases between them. CDR3 length: 18 residues. CDR3 DNA sequence: TGTGCCAGCAGCCCACGTCGGGGCTCCCGCTCTGGGGCCAACGTCCTGACTTTC. The encoded protein is CASSPRRGSRSGANVLTF. The variable domain in full, completed from reference TRBV11-2 and TRBJ2-6, reads EAGVAQSPRYKIIEKRQSVAFWCNPISGHATLYWYQQILGQGPKLLIQFQNNGVVDDSQLPKDRFSAERLKGVDSTLKIQPAKLEDSAVYLCASSPRRGSRSGANVLTFGAGSRLTVL.

The chain combines TRBV12-3 or TRBV12-4 with TRBJ1-2, with D maybe TRBD1 (6 bases). The CDR3 runs to 14 residues. Trimming cost V 4 bases and J 0 bases, with 9 bases left between them. The CDR3 is CASSSRDTNYGYTF. In nucleotides, the CDR3 is TGTGCCAGCAGTTCCCGGGACACTAACTATGGCTACACCTTC.

The J gene is TRBJ1-2, the V gene TRBV7-9, with 9 positions matching TRBD1. From germline, CDR1 is SEHNR and CDR2 FQNEAQ (reference sequence). The CDR3 contains 15 residues. The V and J ends lost 8 bases and 7 bases, in that order; junction bases with no gene match: 14. CDR3 DNA sequence: TGTGCCAGCTCCTTGTGGACAGGGGTCTTGGGTGGCTACACCTTC. Residues: CASSLWTGVLGGYTF.

This clonotype was picked up many times. The rearrangement links TRBV7-2 to TRBJ2-1; 9 nucleotides line up with TRBD2. V lost 5 bases and J lost 0; bases outside the gene matches: 5. The CDR3 loop spans 16 amino acids. CDR1 is SGHTA and CDR2 is FQGNSA in the germline V gene. This CDR3 is CASSISSGSSYNEQFF. CDR3 coding DNA: TGTGCCAGCAGCATAAGTAGCGGGAGCTCCTACAATGAGCAGTTCTTC.

The chain is built from TRBV12-3 or TRBV12-4 and TRBJ2-3, with TRBD2 identical over 7 bases. Germline trimming cut 8 bases from V and 5 bases from J; bases unmatched to any gene: 13. The CDR3 is made up of 15 amino acids. The DNA for the CDR3 is TGTGCCAGCGCGTGGGCTGGGGGAGGGCAAGATACGCAGTATTTT. This gives the protein CASAWAGGGQDTQYF.

This clonotype was recorded at least ten times. The chain recombines TRBV7-9 with TRBJ2-7; D is unresolved. Trimming removed 1 base at V and 3 bases at J, with 10 bases between. Germline V CDR1 and CDR2: SEHNR, FQNEAQ (reference sequence). The CDR3 consists of 14 residues. This chain's CDR3 is CASSLDGANYEQYV. CDR3 in DNA: TGTGCCAGCAGCTTAGATGGCGCAAACTACGAGCAGTACGTC.

The V and J genes are TRBV9 and TRBJ1-2; TRBD1 matches at 11 bases. The germline V gene has CDR1 SGDLS and CDR2 YYNGEE. V gave up 4 bases and J gave up 8 bases; unmatched junction bases: 10. This CDR3 has 15 amino acids. The chain's CDR3 is CASSTRTGGWKGYTF. DNA for the CDR3: TGTGCCAGCAGCACAAGGACAGGGGGCTGGAAAGGCTACACCTTC.

The table lists this clonotype with many counts. The CDR3 DNA is TGTGCCAGCAGCTTAGAGAACCCGCCGTTCTCTGGAAACACCATATATTTT. Protein sequence: CASSLENPPFSGNTIYF. This chain connects TRBV7-2 to TRBJ1-3; D is unclear. CDR1 is SGHTA, CDR2 FQGNSA, per germline. Trimming took 1 base from V and 0 from J, leaving 13 bases between them. CDR3 length: 17 amino acids.

The chain is built from TRBV12-3 or TRBV12-4 and TRBJ1-5; 8 nucleotides match TRBD1. The CDR3 has 16 amino acids. Germline trimming cut 5 bases from V and 8 bases from J; bases unmatched to any gene: 14. In nucleotides, the CDR3 is TGTGCCAGCAGTCCCCGCGCGTGGCAGGGGGCAAAGCCCCAGCATTTT. This sequence encodes CASSPRAWQGAKPQHF.

This clonotype was found a few times. The chain links TRBV7-9 to TRBJ1-3; no firm D call. Germline V gene lookup returns CDR1 SEHNR and CDR2 FQNEAQ (reference sequence). The ends were cut back, 2 bases at V and 0 bases at J, with 11 bases in the middle. The CDR3 has 16 amino acids. CDR3 sequence: CASSLNPLSSGNTIYF. The CDR3 DNA reads TGTGCCAGCAGCTTAAATCCCCTCAGCTCTGGAAACACCATATATTTT.

This clonotype was observed a few times. V and J are TRBV4-1 and TRBJ1-1; D might be TRBD1 (5 bases). Between the trimmed V and J ends, which lost 3 bases and 4 bases, there was a span of 15 bases. Germline CDR1 is MGHRA and CDR2 is YSYEKL. The CDR3 extends over 15 amino acids. The CDR3 reads CASSQASGGGTEAFF. The CDR3 DNA reads as TGCGCCAGCAGCCAGGCCTCGGGGGGAGGCACTGAAGCTTTCTTT.